This TCR beta chain was captured by sequencing in a study of blood T cell repertoires in COVID-19. Turning to the study itself: Donors in the United States, Italy and Spain gave samples during acute or convalescent COVID-19. PBMCs, B-cell-depleted T cells, or T cells provided the cDNA or gDNA that made up the material.

V shed 2 bases and J 2 bases; nucleotides not matched to a gene: 9. This CDR3 is 16 amino acids long. Germline assignment: CDR1 MNHNY and CDR2 SVGAGI (reference sequence). Per the study methods: Nucleated cell number was recorded as an estimate derived from reference gene primer amplification. Sequenced by immunoSEQ multiplex PCR; TCRdb stores in-frame clones only, minus some. V and J calls and clone size come straight from that table; D and trimming were deduced from the DNA. The sample has approximately 100,000 clones, approximately 89% seen once. The receptor comes from a woman in her 30s with acute or convalescent COVID-19. The source material was peripheral blood. This chain joins TRBV6-6 and TRBJ2-7; 7 positions agree with TRBD1. CDR3 sequence: CASSYRGTVLPYEQYF. DNA of the CDR3: TGTGCCAGCAGTTACCGAGGGACAGTCCTTCCCTACGAGCAGTACTTC.